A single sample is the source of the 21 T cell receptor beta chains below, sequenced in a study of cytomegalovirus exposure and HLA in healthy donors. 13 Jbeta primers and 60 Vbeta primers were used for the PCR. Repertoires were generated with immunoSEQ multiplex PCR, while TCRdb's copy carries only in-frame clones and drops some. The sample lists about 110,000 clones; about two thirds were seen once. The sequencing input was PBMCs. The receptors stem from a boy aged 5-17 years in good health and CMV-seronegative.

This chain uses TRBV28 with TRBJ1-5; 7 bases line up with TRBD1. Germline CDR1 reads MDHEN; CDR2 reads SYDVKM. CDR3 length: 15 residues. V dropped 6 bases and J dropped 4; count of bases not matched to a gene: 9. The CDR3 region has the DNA TGTGCCAGCAGCCTACGACAGGGAACGAATCAGCCCCAGCATTTT. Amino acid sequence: CASSLRQGTNQPQHF. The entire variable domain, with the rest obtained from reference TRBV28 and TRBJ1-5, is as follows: DVKVTQSSRYLVKRTGEKVFLECVQDMDHENMFWYRQDPGLGLRLIYFSYDVKMKEKGDIPEGYSVSREKKERFSLILESASTNQTSMYLCASSLRQGTNQPQHFGDGTRLSIL.

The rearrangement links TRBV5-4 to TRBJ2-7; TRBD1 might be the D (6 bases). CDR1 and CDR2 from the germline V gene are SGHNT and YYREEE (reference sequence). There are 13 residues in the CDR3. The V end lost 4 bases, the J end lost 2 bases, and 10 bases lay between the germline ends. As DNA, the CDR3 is TGTGCCAGCAGCCAGGGACAAGCCTACGAGCAGTACTTC. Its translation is CASSQGQAYEQYF.

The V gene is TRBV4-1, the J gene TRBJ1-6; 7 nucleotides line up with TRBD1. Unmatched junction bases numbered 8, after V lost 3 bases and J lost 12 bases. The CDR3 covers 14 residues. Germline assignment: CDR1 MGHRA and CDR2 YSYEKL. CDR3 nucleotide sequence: TGCGCCAGCAGCCATACGGACAGGCGGAAACCCCTCCACTTT. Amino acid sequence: CASSHTDRRKPLHF.

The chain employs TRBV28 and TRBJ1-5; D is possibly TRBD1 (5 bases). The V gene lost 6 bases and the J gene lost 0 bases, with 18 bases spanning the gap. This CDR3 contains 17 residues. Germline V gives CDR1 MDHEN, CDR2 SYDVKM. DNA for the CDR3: TGTGCCAGCAGCGCGGACACGGACTACGCTAGCAATCAGCCCCAGCATTTT. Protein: CASSADTDYASNQPQHF.

CDR3: CASRRGGDHEQFF. The DNA for the CDR3 is TGTGCCAGCAGAAGGGGGGGTGACCATGAGCAGTTCTTC. The V and J genes are TRBV9 and TRBJ2-1; weak D call: TRBD2 (7 bases). Germline-derived CDR1 and CDR2 are SGDLS and YYNGEE. Trimming pared 5 bases from V and 8 bases from J, leaving 14 bases between. The CDR3 totals 13 residues. Full variable domain (missing parts from reference TRBV9 and TRBJ2-1): DSGVTQTPKHLITATGQRVTLRCSPRSGDLSVYWYQQSLDQGLQFLIQYYNGEERAKGNILERFSAQQFPDLHSELNLSSLELGDSALYFCASRRGGDHEQFFGPGTRLTVL.

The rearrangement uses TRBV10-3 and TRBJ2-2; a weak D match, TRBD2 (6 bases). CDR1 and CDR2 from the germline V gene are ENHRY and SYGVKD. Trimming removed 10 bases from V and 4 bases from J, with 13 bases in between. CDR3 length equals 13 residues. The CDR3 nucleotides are TGTGCCACTAGGGAGGAGATCACCGGGGAGCTGTTTTTT. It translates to CATREEITGELFF.

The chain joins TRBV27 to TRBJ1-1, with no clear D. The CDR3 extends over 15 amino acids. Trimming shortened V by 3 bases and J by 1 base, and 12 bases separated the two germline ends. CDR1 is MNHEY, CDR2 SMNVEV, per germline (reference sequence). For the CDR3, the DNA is TGTGCCAGCAGTTTGCGGAGCAGCCGGAACACTGAAGCTTTCTTT. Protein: CASSLRSSRNTEAFF.

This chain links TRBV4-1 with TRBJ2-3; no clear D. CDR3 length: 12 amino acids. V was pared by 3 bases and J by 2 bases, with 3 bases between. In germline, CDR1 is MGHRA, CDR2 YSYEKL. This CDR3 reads CASSHYTDTQYF. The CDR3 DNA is TGCGCCAGCAGCCACTACACAGATACGCAGTATTTT.

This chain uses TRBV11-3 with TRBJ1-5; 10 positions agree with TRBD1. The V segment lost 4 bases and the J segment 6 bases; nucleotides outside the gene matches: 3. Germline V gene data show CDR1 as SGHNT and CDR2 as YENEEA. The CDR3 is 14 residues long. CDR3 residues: CASSSGQGGQPQHF. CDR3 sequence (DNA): TGTGCCAGCAGCTCCGGACAGGGGGGTCAGCCCCAGCATTTT.

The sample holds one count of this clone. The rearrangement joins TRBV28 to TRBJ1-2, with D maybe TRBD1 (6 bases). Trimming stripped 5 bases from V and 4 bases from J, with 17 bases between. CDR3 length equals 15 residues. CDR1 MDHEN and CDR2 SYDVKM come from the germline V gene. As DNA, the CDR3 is TGTGCCAGCAGTAGTTCAGGGGCGGGTGGCTATGGCTACACCTTC. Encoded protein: CASSSSGAGGYGYTF.

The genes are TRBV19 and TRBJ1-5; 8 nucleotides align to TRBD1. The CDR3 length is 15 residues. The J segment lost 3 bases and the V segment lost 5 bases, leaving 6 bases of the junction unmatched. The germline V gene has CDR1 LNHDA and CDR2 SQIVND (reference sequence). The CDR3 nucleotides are TGTGCCAGTAGTGGGCTGACAGGGGCCAATCAGCCCCAGCATTTT. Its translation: CASSGLTGANQPQHF.

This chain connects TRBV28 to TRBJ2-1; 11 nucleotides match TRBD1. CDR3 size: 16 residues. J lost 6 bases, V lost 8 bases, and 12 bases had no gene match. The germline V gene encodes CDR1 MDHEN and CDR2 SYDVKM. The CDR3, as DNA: TGTGCCAGCCGTCTCCCCGGGACAGGGGGAATCAATGAGCAGTTCTTC. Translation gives CASRLPGTGGINEQFF.

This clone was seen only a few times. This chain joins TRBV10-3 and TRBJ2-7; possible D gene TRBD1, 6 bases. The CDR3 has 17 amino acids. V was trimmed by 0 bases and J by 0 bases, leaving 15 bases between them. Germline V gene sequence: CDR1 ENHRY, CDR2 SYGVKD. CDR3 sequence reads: CAISESGRDKGSYEQYF. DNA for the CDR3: TGTGCCATCAGTGAGTCGGGACGGGACAAAGGCTCCTACGAGCAGTACTTC.

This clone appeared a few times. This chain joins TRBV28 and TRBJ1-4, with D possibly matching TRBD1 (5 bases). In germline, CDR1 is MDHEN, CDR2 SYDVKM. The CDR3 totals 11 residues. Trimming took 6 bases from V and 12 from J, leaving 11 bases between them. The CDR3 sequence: CASSGTWELFF. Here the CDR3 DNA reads TGTGCCAGCAGCGGGACTTGGGAACTGTTTTTT.

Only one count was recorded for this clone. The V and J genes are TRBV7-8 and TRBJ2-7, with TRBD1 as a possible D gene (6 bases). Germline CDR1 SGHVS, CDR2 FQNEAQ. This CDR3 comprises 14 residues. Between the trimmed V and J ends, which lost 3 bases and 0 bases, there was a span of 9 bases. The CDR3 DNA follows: TGTGCCAGCAGCTTTTACAGGGACTCCTACGAGCAGTACTTC. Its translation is CASSFYRDSYEQYF.

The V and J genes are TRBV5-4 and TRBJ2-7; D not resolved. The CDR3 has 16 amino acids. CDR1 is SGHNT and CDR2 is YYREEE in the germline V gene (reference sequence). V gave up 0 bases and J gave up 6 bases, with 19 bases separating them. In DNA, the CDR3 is TGTGCCAGCAGCTTGGGTGCGGCGGCCCGTACGGTCGAGCAGTACTTC. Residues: CASSLGAAARTVEQYF.

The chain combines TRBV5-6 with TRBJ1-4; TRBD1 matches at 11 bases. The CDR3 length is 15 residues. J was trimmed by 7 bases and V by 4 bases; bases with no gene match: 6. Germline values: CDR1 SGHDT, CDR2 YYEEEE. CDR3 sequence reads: CASSLGTGGSEKLFF. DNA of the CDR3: TGTGCCAGCAGCCTCGGGACAGGGGGAAGTGAAAAACTGTTTTTT.

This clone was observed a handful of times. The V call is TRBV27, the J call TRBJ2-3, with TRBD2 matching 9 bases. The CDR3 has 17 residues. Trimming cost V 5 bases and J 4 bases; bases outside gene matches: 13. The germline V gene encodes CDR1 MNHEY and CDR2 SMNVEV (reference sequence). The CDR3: CASSGHLAGDPADTQYF. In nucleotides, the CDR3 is TGTGCCAGCAGTGGGCATTTAGCGGGAGATCCCGCAGATACGCAGTATTTT.

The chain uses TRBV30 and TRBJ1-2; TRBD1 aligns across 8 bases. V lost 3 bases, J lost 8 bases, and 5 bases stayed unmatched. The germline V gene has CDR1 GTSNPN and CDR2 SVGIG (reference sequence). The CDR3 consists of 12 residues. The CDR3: CAWSPRGQGYTF. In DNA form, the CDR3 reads TGTGCCTGGAGCCCCAGGGGGCAAGGCTACACCTTC.

CDR3 sequence (DNA): TGCGCCAGCAGCTTGGGGGGACACTCCATGAACACTGAAGCTTTCTTT. Residues: CASSLGGHSMNTEAFF. The gene calls are TRBV5-1 and TRBJ1-1; tentatively, D is TRBD1 (6 bases). Germline CDR1 SGHRS, CDR2 YFSETQ. The germline V and J ends were trimmed by 0 bases and 0 bases, with 12 bases remaining between them. This CDR3 spans 16 amino acids.

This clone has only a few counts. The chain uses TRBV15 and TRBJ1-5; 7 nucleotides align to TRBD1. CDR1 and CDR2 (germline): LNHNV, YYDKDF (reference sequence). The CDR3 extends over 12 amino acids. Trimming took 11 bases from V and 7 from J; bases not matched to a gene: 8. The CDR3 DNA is TGTGCCCCTGGGACAGAGTTGCAGCCCCAGCATTTT. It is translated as CAPGTELQPQHF. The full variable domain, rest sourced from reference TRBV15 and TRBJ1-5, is DAMVIQNPRYQVTQFGKPVTLSCSQTLNHNVMYWYQQKSSQAPKLLFHYYDKDFNNEADTPDNFQSRRPNTSFCFLDIRSPGLGDTAMYLCAPGTELQPQHFGDGTRLSIL.